The clone carrying this T cell receptor (beta chain) occurred a few times. The antigen is undetermined. The CDR3 is 13 residues long. This sample is drawn from a study of early T cells in non-severe SARS-CoV-2 infection. The wider study: Chains from this unsorted whole-blood bulk RNA could not be paired.

TCRdb fed the 5' RACE reads into MiXCR, producing one record per CDR3 protein. Among 95,000 to 150,000 distinct CDR3 sequences listed, 15% were seen once. Study-level findings and limits: Matches to VDJdb favored anti-spike CD8 responses and missed private and CD4 specificities.

This chain connects TRBV21-1 to TRBJ2-5; the D call TRBD1 from the table was never checked on the DNA. TRBV21-1 is tagged as a pseudogene. This clonotype was sampled from an adult who was a healthcare worker with PCR-confirmed SARS-CoV-2 infection or an uninfected control (not recorded which). Sequencing input: whole blood. DNA of the CDR3: TGTGCCAGCAGCTCCGGACAGGGAAAGACCCAGTACTTC. Translated, it gives CASSSGQGKTQYF.